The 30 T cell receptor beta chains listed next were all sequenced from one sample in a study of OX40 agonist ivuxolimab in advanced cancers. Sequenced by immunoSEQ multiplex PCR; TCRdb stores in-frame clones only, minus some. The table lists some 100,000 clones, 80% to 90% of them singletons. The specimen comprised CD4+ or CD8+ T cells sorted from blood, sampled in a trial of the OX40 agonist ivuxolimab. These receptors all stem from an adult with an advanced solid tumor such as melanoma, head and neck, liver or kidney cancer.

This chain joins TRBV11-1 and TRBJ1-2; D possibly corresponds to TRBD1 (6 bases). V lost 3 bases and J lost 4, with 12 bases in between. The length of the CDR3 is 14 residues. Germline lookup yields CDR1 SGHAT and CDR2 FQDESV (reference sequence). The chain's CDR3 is CASSFGGPAYGYTF. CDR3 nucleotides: TGTGCCAGCAGCTTTGGGGGCCCCGCCTATGGCTACACCTTC.

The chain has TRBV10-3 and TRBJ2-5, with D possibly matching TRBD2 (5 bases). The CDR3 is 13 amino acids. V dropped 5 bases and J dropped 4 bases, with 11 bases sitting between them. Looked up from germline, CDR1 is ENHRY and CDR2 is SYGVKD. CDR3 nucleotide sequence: TGTGCCATCAGTACGGACTTGGGAGAGACCCAGTACTTC. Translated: CAISTDLGETQYF.

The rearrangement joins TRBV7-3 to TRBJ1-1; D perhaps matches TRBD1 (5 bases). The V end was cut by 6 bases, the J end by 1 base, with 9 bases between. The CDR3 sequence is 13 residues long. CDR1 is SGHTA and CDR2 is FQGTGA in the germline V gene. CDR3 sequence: CASRQDRNTEAFF. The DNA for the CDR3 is TGTGCCAGCAGACAAGACAGGAACACTGAAGCTTTCTTT.

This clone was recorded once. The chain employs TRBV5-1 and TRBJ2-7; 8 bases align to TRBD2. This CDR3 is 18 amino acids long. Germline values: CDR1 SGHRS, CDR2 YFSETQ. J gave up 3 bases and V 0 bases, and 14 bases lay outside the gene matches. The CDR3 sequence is CASSLERGGAGGFYEQYF. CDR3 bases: TGCGCCAGCAGCTTGGAAAGAGGCGGGGCGGGAGGATTCTACGAGCAGTACTTC.

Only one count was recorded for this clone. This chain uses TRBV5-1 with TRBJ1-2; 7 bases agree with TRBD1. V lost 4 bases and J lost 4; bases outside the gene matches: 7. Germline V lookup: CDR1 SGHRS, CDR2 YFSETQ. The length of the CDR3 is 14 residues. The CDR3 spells CASSQGQDTYGYTF. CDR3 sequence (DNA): TGCGCCAGCAGCCAAGGACAGGATACCTATGGCTACACCTTC.

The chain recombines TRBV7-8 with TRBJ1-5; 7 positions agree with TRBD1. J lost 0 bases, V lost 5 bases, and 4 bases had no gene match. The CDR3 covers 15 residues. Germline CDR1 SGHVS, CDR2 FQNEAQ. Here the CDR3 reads CASSQTGNSNQPQHF. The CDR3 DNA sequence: TGTGCCAGCAGCCAGACAGGGAATAGCAATCAGCCCCAGCATTTT.

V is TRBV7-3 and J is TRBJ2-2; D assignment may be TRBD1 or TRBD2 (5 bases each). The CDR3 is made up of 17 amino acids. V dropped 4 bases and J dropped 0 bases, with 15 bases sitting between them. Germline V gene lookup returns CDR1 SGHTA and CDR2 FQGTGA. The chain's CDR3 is CASSSVPGPANTGELFF. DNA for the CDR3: TGTGCCAGCAGCTCGGTTCCGGGACCAGCGAACACCGGGGAGCTGTTTTTT.

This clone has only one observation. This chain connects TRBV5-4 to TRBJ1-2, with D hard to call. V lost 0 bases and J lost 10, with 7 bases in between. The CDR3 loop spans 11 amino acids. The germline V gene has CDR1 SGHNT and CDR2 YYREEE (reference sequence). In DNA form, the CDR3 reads TGTGCCAGCAGCTTGGAAAGACTCTACACCTTC. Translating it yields CASSLERLYTF.

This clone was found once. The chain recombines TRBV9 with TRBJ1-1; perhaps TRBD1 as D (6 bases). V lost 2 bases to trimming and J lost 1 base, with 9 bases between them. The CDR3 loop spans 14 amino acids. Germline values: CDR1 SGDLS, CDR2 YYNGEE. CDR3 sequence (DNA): TGTGCCAGCAGCGTGGGACAACAGAACACTGAAGCTTTCTTT. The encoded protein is CASSVGQQNTEAFF.

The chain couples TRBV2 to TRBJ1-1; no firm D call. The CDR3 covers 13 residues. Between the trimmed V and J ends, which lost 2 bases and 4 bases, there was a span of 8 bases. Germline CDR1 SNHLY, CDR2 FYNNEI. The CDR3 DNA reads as TGTGCCAGCAGTGAATACCGTACCACTGAAGCTTTCTTT. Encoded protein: CASSEYRTTEAFF.

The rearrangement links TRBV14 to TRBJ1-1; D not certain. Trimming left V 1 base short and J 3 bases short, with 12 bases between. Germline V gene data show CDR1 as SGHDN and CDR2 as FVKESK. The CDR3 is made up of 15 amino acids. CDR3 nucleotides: TGTGCCAGCAGCCAAGGGTCTATAGGGTACACTGAAGCTTTCTTT. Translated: CASSQGSIGYTEAFF.

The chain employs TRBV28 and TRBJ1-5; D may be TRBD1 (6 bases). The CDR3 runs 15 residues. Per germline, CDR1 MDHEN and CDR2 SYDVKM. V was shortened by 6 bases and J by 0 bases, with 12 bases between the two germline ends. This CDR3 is CASSRTEHSNQPQHF. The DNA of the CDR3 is TGTGCCAGCAGCCGGACAGAACATAGCAATCAGCCCCAGCATTTT.

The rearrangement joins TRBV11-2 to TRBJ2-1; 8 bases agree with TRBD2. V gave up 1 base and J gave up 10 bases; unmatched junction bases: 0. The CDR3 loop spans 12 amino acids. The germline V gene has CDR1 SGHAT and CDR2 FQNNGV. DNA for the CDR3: TGTGCCAGCAGCTTAGGACTAGCGGAGCAGTTCTTC. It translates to CASSLGLAEQFF.

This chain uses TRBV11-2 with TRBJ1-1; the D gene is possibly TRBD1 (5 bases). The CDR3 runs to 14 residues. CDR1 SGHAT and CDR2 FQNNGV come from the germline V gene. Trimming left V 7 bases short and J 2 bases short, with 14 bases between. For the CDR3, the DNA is TGTGCCAGCACCTCTGGGGCGGGAAACACTGAAGCTTTCTTT. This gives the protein CASTSGAGNTEAFF.

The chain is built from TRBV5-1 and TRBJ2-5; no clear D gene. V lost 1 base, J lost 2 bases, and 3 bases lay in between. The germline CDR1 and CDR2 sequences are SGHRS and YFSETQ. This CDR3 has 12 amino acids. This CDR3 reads CASSLTQETQYF. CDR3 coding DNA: TGCGCCAGCAGCTTGACACAAGAGACCCAGTACTTC.

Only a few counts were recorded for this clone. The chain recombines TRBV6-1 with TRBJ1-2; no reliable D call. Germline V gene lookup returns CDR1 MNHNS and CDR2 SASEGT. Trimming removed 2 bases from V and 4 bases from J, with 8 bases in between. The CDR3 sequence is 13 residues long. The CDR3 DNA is TGTGCCAGCAGTGAACAGCCTTTCTATGGCTACACCTTC. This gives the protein CASSEQPFYGYTF.

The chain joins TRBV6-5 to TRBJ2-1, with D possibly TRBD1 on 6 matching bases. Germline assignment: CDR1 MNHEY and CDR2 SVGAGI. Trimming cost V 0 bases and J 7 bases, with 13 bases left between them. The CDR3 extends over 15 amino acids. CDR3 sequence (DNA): TGTGCCAGCAGTTACTCTCCCCGGGACAAAAATGAGCAGTTCTTC. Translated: CASSYSPRDKNEQFF.

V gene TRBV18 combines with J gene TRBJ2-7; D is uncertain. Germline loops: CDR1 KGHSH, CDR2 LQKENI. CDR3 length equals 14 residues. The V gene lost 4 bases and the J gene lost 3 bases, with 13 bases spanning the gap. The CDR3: CASSRNMDSYEQYF. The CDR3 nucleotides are TGTGCCAGCTCACGAAATATGGATAGCTACGAGCAGTACTTC.

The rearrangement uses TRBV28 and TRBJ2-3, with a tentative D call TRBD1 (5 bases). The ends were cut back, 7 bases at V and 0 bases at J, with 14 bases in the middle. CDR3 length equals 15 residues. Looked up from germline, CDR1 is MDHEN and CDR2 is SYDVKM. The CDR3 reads CASNLDRPSTDTQYF. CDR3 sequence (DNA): TGTGCCAGCAACCTAGACAGACCAAGCACAGATACGCAGTATTTT.

The CDR3 protein is CASSTPGLASHEQFF. CDR3 sequence (DNA): TGTGCCAGCAGCACACCGGGACTAGCGAGCCATGAGCAGTTCTTC. The gene calls are TRBV28 and TRBJ2-1; 10 nucleotides align to TRBD2. After removal of 6 bases from V and 8 bases from J, the junction contained 10 bases not matched to a gene. The CDR3 is 15 amino acids. The germline gives CDR1 MDHEN, CDR2 SYDVKM.

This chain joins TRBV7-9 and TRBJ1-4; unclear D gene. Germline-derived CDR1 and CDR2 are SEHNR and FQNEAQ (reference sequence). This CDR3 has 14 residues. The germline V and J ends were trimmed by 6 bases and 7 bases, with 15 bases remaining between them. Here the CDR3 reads CASRTKTEPEKLFF. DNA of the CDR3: TGTGCCAGCAGAACCAAAACAGAGCCTGAAAAACTGTTTTTT.

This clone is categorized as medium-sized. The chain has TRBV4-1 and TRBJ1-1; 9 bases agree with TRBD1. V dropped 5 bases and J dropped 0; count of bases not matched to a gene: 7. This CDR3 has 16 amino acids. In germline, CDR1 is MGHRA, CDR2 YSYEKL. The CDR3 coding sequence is TGCGCCAGCAGCTCGGGACAGGGTATGATGAACACTGAAGCTTTCTTT. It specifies CASSSGQGMMNTEAFF.

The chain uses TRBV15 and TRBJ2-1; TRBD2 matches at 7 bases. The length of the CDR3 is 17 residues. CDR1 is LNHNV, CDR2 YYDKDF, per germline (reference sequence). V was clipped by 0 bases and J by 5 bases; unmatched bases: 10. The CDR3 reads CATSRDLIRGRDNEQFF. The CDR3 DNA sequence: TGTGCCACCAGCAGAGATCTAATCCGGGGGAGGGACAATGAGCAGTTCTTC.

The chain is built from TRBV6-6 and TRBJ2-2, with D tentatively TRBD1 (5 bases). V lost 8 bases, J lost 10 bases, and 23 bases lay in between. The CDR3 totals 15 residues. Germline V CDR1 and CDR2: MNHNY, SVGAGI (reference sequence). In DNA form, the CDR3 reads TGTGCCAGCCTCCTCCGGGCAGGGATTTACGAGGAGCTGTTTTTT. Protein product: CASLLRAGIYEELFF.

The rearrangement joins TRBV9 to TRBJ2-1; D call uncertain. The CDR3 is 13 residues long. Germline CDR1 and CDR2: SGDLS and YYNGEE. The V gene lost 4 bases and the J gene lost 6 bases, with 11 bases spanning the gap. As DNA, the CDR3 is TGTGCCAGCAGCTTGGAGTCATTCAATGAGCAGTTCTTC. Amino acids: CASSLESFNEQFF.

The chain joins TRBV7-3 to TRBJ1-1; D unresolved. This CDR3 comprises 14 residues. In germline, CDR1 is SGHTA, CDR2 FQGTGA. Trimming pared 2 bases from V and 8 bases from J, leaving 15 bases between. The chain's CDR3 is CASSLGAGIREAFF. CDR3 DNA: TGTGCCAGCAGCTTAGGCGCAGGAATCCGCGAAGCTTTCTTT.

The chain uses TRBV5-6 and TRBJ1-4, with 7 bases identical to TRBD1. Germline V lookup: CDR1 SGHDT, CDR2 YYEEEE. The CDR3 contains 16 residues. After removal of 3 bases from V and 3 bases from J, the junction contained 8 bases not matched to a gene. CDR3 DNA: TGTGCCAGCAGCTCGACGACAGGGTGGTCTAATGAAAAACTGTTTTTT. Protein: CASSSTTGWSNEKLFF. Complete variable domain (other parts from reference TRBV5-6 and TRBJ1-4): DAGVTQSPTHLIKTRGQQVTLRCSPKSGHDTVSWYQQALGQGPQFIFQYYEEEERQRGNFPDRFSGHQFPNYSSELNVNALLLGDSALYLCASSSTTGWSNEKLFFGSGTQLSVL.

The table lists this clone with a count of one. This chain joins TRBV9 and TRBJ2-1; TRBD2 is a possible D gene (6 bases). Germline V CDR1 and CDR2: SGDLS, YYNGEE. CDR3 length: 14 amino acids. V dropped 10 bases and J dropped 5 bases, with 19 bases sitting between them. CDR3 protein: CAPRSRRGNNEQFF. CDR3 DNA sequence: TGTGCCCCAAGGAGCAGGAGGGGCAACAATGAGCAGTTCTTC.

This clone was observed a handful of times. The CDR3 bases are TGTGCCAGTAGGGACAGGAGGACGAATGAAAAACTGTTTTTT. Its protein product is CASRDRRTNEKLFF. This chain links TRBV19 with TRBJ1-4, with 7 bases that match TRBD1. The CDR3 totals 14 residues. CDR1 LNHDA and CDR2 SQIVND come from the germline V gene (reference sequence). V lost 6 bases and J lost 5; bases outside the gene matches: 6.

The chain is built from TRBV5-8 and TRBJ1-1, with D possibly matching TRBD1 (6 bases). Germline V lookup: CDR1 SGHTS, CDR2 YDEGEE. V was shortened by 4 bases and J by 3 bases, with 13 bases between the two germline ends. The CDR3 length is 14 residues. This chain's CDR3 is CASSNREAYTEAFF. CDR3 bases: TGTGCCAGCAGCAACAGGGAGGCATACACTGAAGCTTTCTTT.